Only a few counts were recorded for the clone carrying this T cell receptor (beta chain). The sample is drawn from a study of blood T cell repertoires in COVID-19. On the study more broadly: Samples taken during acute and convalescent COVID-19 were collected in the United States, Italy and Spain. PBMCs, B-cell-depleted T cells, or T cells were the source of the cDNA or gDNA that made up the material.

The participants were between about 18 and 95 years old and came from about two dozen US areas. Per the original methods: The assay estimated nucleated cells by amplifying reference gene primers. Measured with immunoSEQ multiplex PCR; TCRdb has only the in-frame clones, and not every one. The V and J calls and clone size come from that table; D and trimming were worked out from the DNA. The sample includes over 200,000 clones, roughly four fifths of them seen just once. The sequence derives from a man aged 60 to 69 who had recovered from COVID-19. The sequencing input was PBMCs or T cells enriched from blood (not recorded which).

CDR3 residues: CASSYSTTGSNEQFF. CDR3 nucleotide sequence: TGTGCCAGCAGTTACTCGACCACAGGGTCCAATGAGCAGTTCTTC. The gene calls are TRBV6-8 and TRBJ2-1; weak D call: TRBD1 (6 bases). The CDR3 is made up of 15 amino acids. V lost 0 bases to trimming and J lost 6 bases, with 12 bases between them. In germline, CDR1 is MNHGY, CDR2 SAAAGT.